This TCR beta chain was sequenced in a study of T cells in Graves' hyperthyroidism and ophthalmopathy (dated by TCRdb to the late 2010s). Some background on the complete study: Peripheral blood was sampled at the time of initial diagnosis, prior to any treatment. After blood sampling, hyperthyroidism patients were treated with methimazole at a starting dose of 30 mg daily, and ophthalmopathy patients were treated with high-dose intravenous methylprednisolone. The study also compared thyroid tissue and blood T-cell repertoires from several Graves' hyperthyroidism patients. TCR V-J signatures able to tell the groups apart were searched for in a discovery cohort of 90 to 100 patients, of whom roughly 42 had Graves' ophthalmopathy and under 65 had stable Graves' hyperthyroidism. The 100 or so discovery patients were divided at random into training and test sets in a 7:3 ratio. An independent validation cohort of around 20 hyperthyroidism patients and about 16 patients who later progressed to ophthalmopathy tested prospective prediction of ophthalmopathy. The paper reports TCR Vbeta CDR3 sequencing of 130 to 150 peripheral blood samples: around 45 ophthalmopathy, around 80 hyperthyroidism and approximately 17 progressor patients.

General findings and caveats noted by the study authors: A model built on a 13 V-J signature distinguished ophthalmopathy from stable hyperthyroidism, reaching roughly 88% sensitivity and about 81% specificity in cross-validation and 80%/75% in testing. Most expanded thyroid clonotypes (frequency above 0.001) were also detected in blood, a finding suggesting that blood repertoires may reflect thyroid immune responses. In validation, progression to ophthalmopathy was predicted by the model with about 70% sensitivity and 72.22% specificity, a median of 6.5 months before onset. No statistical method was used to fix the sample size in advance, and group allocation was not hidden from the investigators.

TCR beta CDR3 regions were amplified from RNA transcripts. A first-round RT-PCR of the TCR CDR3 used the HTBI primer set with the Qiagen OneStep RT-PCR kit. A second multiplex PCR round built the libraries, followed by size selection and purification. Libraries were sequenced paired-end with 100 bp reads on an Illumina HiSeq2000. Regarding the original processing steps: SOAPnuke was used to process the raw data, throwing out any read that contained adapters or uncalled bases, had a mean Phred below 15, or lacked an exact constant-primer or identifier match. COPE v1.2.5 was used to merge the high-quality paired reads, and each unique nucleotide sequence was defined as a clonotype. MiTCR v1.1 was used to align clonotypes to the IMGT TRBV, TRBD and TRBJ reference segments. The analysis was restricted to V-J combinations with a frequency above 0.0001, which together covered around 99% of the repertoires. The TCS score was defined as F50 (clonal expansion) divided by E x V (chaos), with BLOSUM62-based TCRdist calculated between CDR3 peptides within each V-J. Welch's t-statistics and random forest reduced around 550 V-J features to roughly 13, which were used in a naive Bayes classifier (R e1071). The raw public reads went through TCRdb reprocessing: fastp at Q25, MiXCR clone calling, in-frame beta chains kept. Every entry covers one CDR3 protein and lists the most common genes and DNA from its rows. For this entry, the V and J calls and clone size follow TCRdb and not the study's own pipeline. The sample table holds tens of thousands of distinct CDR3 sequences, of which around 48% were seen once. Roughly 9.7% of the sample comes from the top ten.

Ophthalmopathy patients had moderately to severely active disease, Clinical Activity Score of at least 3, NOSPECS grade of at least 4, and duration under 3 months. Any patient with an uncontrolled infection, another autoimmune disease, pregnancy or lactation was excluded. Diagnoses were established on the basis of clinical symptoms, serum thyroxine and TRAb, thyroid ultrasound, and orbital computed tomography. Ficoll-Paque density gradient centrifugation was used to isolate PBMCs from about 9.4 ml of fresh peripheral blood. Total RNA was extracted using Trizol reagent, and RNA quality was assessed on an Agilent 2100 Bioanalyzer. The germline V gene encodes CDR1 SGHKS and CDR2 YYEKEE (reference sequence). Deletion took 0 bases off V and 9 bases off J, with a span of 16 bases between the germline ends. Spanning cysteine to phenylalanine, the CDR3 consists of 15 amino acids. Only the CDR3 DNA stays, 45 bases, in frame from base 1.

This clonotype was recorded many times. Its antigen target is currently unknown. Base qualities are not recorded, but no much larger clone differs from it by a single base. The sequenced sample consisted of blood. The chain employs TRBV5-5 and TRBJ2-1; the D gene assignment is perhaps TRBD1 or TRBD2, with each matching 5 bases. This clonotype was sampled from a woman aged 45-60 years with Graves' ophthalmopathy. The DNA reads TGTGCCAGCAGCTTGGCCGCAACGGGGCTGGGTGAGCAGTTCTTC. Its protein product is CASSLAATGLGEQFF.